The next 21 T cell receptor beta chains were all read from a single sample in a study of blood T cell repertoires in COVID-19 (dated by TCRdb to 2018 to 2021). Library method: the immunoSEQ multiplex PCR assay. TCRdb stores this immuneACCESS table with in-frame sequences only. Part of the clones is absent; in the studies checked, under half of the shortfall reflects unresolved V genes, and no reason is known for the rest. Across this sample there are approximately 97,000 clones, with more than 80% seen only once. The ten largest make up around 4.3% of the sample. Input material: peripheral blood. These receptors were collected from a human donor in a cohort sampled during active COVID-19.

With respect to this clone: The junction shows a germline mismatch at one end, possibly a read error. The chain uses TRBV18 and TRBJ1-6, with D tentatively TRBD1 (5 bases). This CDR3 is 15 amino acids long. Germline V gives CDR1 KGHSH, CDR2 LQKENI. Here the CDR3 DNA reads TGTGCCAGCTCCCCACTGTTAGGGGATAATTCACCCCTCCACTTT. Translating gives CASSPLLGDNSPLHF.

This chain connects TRBV28 to TRBJ2-3, with D possibly being TRBD1 (5 bases). CDR1 is MDHEN, CDR2 SYDVKM, per germline. With 7 bases removed from V and 2 bases from J, the gap between germline ends came to 13 bases. The CDR3 has 14 amino acids. The CDR3 reads CASTPTDNTDTQYF. The CDR3 region has the DNA TGTGCCAGCACCCCGACAGATAACACAGATACGCAGTATTTT.

The CDR3 region has the DNA TGTGCCTCAGGGGGCCGAGGCAATCAGCCCCAGCATTTT. Translating it yields CASGGRGNQPQHF. The V gene is TRBV25-1, the J gene TRBJ1-5; 8 bases are a match to TRBD1. CDR3 length: 13 amino acids. Trimming cost V 11 bases and J 2 bases; bases outside gene matches: 5. The germline V gene has CDR1 MGHDK and CDR2 SYGVNS. The full variable domain, rest sourced from reference TRBV25-1 and TRBJ1-5, is EADIYQTPRYLVIGTGKKITLECSQTMGHDKMYWYQQDPGMELHLIHYSYGVNSTEKGDLSSESTVSRIRTEHFPLTLESARPSHTSQYLCASGGRGNQPQHFGDGTRLSIL.

The genes are TRBV18 and TRBJ2-3; 8 bases match TRBD1. Germline V gives CDR1 KGHSH, CDR2 LQKENI. V gave up 0 bases and J gave up 0 bases; unmatched junction bases: 2. This CDR3 spans 16 amino acids. The DNA for the CDR3 is TGTGCCAGCTCACCACCGGGACAGGATAGCACAGATACGCAGTATTTT. Encoded protein: CASSPPGQDSTDTQYF.

The chain employs TRBV11-3 and TRBJ2-3; 9 nucleotides line up with TRBD2. J lost 5 bases, V lost 1 base, and 10 bases had no gene match. In germline, CDR1 is SGHNT, CDR2 YENEEA. The CDR3 is 17 amino acids. CDR3 protein: CASSLVLVLAGRDTQYF. The CDR3, as DNA: TGTGCCAGCAGCTTAGTATTAGTGCTAGCGGGGCGAGATACGCAGTATTTT. Complete variable domain (other parts from reference TRBV11-3 and TRBJ2-3): EAGVVQSPRYKIIEKKQPVAFWCNPISGHNTLYWYLQNLGQGPELLIRYENEEAVDDSQLPKDRFSAERLKGVDSTLKIQPAELGDSAVYLCASSLVLVLAGRDTQYFGPGTRLTVL.

J is TRBJ1-2 and V is TRBV6-6, with D hard to call. Trimming removed 2 bases at V and 13 bases at J, with 14 bases between. This CDR3 comprises 12 residues. CDR1 and CDR2 from the germline V gene are MNHNY and SVGAGI (reference sequence). The CDR3 loop is CASSYGPERVTF. In DNA, the CDR3 is TGTGCCAGCAGTTACGGGCCCGAGAGAGTCACCTTC.

The chain is built from TRBV19 and TRBJ2-7; tentatively, D is TRBD1 (6 bases). Trimming removed 0 bases at V and 5 bases at J, with 8 bases between. The CDR3 totals 13 residues. The germline V gene has CDR1 LNHDA and CDR2 SQIVND (reference sequence). In nucleotides, the CDR3 is TGTGCCAGTAGTATAGAGACAGGTCACGAGCAGTACTTC. Its translation is CASSIETGHEQYF.

The V call is TRBV6-5, the J call TRBJ1-5, with D maybe TRBD1 (5 bases). Germline assignment: CDR1 MNHEY and CDR2 SVGAGI. The germline V and J ends were trimmed by 5 bases and 5 bases, with 13 bases remaining between them. This CDR3 spans 14 amino acids. CDR3 residues: CASSIQSRDQPQHF. Here the CDR3 DNA reads TGTGCCAGCAGTATTCAATCCAGGGATCAGCCCCAGCATTTT.

This clone was seen a few times. This rearrangement joins TRBV5-1 to TRBJ2-7, with 10 positions matching TRBD1. Losses at the gene ends were 3 bases for V and 5 bases for J; bases not matched to a gene: 2. This CDR3 has 13 amino acids. Germline CDR1 reads SGHRS; CDR2 reads YFSETQ. The CDR3 loop is CASSWGQGNEQYF. The CDR3 DNA is TGCGCCAGCAGCTGGGGACAGGGGAACGAGCAGTACTTC.

In its sample, this clone was seen a few times. The chain employs TRBV4-1 and TRBJ1-3; D not resolved. From germline, CDR1 is MGHRA and CDR2 YSYEKL. The germline V and J ends were trimmed by 0 bases and 8 bases, with 17 bases remaining between them. This CDR3 region has 16 residues. The CDR3 reads CASSQDQAKLVDTIYF. The CDR3 DNA reads as TGCGCCAGCAGCCAAGATCAGGCAAAGTTGGTAGACACCATATATTTT.

The V call is TRBV7-2, the J call TRBJ1-3, with 8 bases aligning to TRBD1. The germline V gene has CDR1 SGHTA and CDR2 FQGNSA. V shed 2 bases and J 4 bases; nucleotides not matched to a gene: 7. This CDR3 region has 16 residues. The CDR3 loop reads CASSLQPRGLGNTIYF. The CDR3 DNA reads TGTGCCAGCAGCTTACAACCCAGGGGGCTAGGAAACACCATATATTTT.

The sample holds one count of this clone. This rearrangement joins TRBV20-1 to TRBJ1-1, with TRBD1 identical over 9 bases. Germline CDR1 is DFQATT and CDR2 is SNEGSKA (reference sequence). This CDR3 is built from 16 residues. The trim removed 3 bases at V and 6 bases at J, leaving 14 bases unmatched. The CDR3 here is CSASPPGTGTQSEAFF. The DNA of the CDR3 is TGCAGTGCTAGTCCACCCGGGACAGGGACACAATCTGAAGCTTTCTTT.

This chain connects TRBV4-1 to TRBJ2-7; 9 bases line up with TRBD2. This CDR3 is built from 16 residues. The V and J ends lost 4 bases and 2 bases, in that order; junction bases with no gene match: 9. Per germline, CDR1 MGHRA and CDR2 YSYEKL. CDR3 in amino acids: CASSPWPSGTTYEQYF. The CDR3 DNA sequence: TGCGCCAGCAGCCCCTGGCCTAGCGGGACTACCTACGAGCAGTACTTC.

Details on this clone: This specimen includes other DNA sequences encoding the same CDR3. The chain recombines TRBV6-5 with TRBJ1-5; D is possibly TRBD1 (6 bases). The CDR3 loop spans 14 amino acids. Per germline, CDR1 MNHEY and CDR2 SVGAGI. Trimming took off 6 bases at V and 0 bases at J, with 9 bases between the two ends. CDR3 region: CASRTGYSNQPQHF. DNA for the CDR3: TGTGCCAGCAGGACAGGTTATAGCAATCAGCCCCAGCATTTT.

The chain combines TRBV6-2 or TRBV6-3 with TRBJ2-5; 9 bases fit TRBD1. Per the germline V gene, CDR1 is MNHEY and CDR2 is SVGEGT. V lost 2 bases and J lost 7; bases outside the gene matches: 11. This CDR3 region has 16 residues. CDR3 sequence reads: CASSYPGQGVVGTQYF. CDR3 in DNA: TGTGCCAGCAGTTACCCGGGACAGGGTGTCGTTGGGACCCAGTACTTC.

The chain carries TRBV4-3 and TRBJ1-2; no definite D call. The CDR3 length is 17 residues. Germline CDR1 LGHNA, CDR2 YSLEER. V lost 0 bases, J lost 4 bases, and 18 bases lay in between. CDR3 sequence reads: CASSQDYLVAAGYGYTF. In nucleotides, the CDR3 is TGCGCCAGCAGCCAAGATTACCTCGTGGCTGCGGGCTATGGCTACACCTTC.

J is TRBJ1-6 and V is TRBV30; D is ambiguous. The ends were cut back, 3 bases at V and 7 bases at J, with 25 bases in the middle. The germline gives CDR1 GTSNPN, CDR2 SVGIG (reference sequence). The CDR3 consists of 18 residues. This CDR3 is CAWRIGRVGLGGNSPLHF. For the CDR3, the DNA is TGTGCCTGGAGGATCGGCAGAGTGGGATTGGGAGGGAATTCACCCCTCCACTTT.

The CDR3 is CASTKGADSYEQYF. The CDR3 DNA is TGTGCCAGCACTAAGGGGGCAGATTCCTACGAGCAGTACTTC. J is TRBJ2-7 and V is TRBV7-2; the match to TRBD1 covers 7 bases. This CDR3 has 14 residues. V shed 7 bases, J shed 1 base, and the junction held 7 bases outside the gene matches. From germline, CDR1 is SGHTA and CDR2 FQGNSA.

The chain employs TRBV5-1 and TRBJ2-7; TRBD1 matches 10 bases. The CDR3 contains 14 residues. With 0 bases clipped from V and 3 bases from J, the junction kept 0 bases outside the gene matches. CDR1 is SGHRS, CDR2 YFSETQ, per germline. The CDR3 loop reads CASSLGTGGYEQYF. The CDR3 coding sequence is TGCGCCAGCAGCTTGGGGACAGGGGGCTACGAGCAGTACTTC.

This rearrangement joins TRBV6-2 or TRBV6-3 to TRBJ1-2; 8 bases match TRBD1. J was trimmed by 0 bases and V by 4 bases; bases with no gene match: 7. This CDR3 region has 16 residues. Germline CDR1 is MNHEY and CDR2 is SVGEGT. The CDR3: CASSWDRSRSNYGYTF. The CDR3 region has the DNA TGTGCCAGCAGTTGGGACAGGAGCCGCTCTAACTATGGCTACACCTTC.

This clone has a single count. The chain combines TRBV5-1 with TRBJ2-7; TRBD2 matches 7 bases. The trim removed 7 bases at V and 1 base at J, leaving 11 bases unmatched. The CDR3 is 15 amino acids. Germline V gene sequence: CDR1 SGHRS, CDR2 YFSETQ. As DNA, the CDR3 is TGCGCCAGCTCCCTGCGCGGGGGAGTGTCCTACGAGCAGTACTTC. This gives the protein CASSLRGGVSYEQYF.